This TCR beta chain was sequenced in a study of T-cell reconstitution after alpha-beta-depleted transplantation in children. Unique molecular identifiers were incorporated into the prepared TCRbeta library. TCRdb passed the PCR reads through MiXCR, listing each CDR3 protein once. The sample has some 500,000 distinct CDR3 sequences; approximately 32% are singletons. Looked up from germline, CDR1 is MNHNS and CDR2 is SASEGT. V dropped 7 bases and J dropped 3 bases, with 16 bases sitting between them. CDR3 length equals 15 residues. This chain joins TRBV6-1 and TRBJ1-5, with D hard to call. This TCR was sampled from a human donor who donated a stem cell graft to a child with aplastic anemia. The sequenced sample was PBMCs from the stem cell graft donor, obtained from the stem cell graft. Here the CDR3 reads CASTRTEGTNQPQHF. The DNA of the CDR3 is TGTGCCAGCACCAGGACGGAGGGTACCAATCAGCCCCAGCATTTT.